Each of the 20 T cell receptor beta chains below was sequenced from the same sample in a study of cytomegalovirus exposure and HLA in healthy donors. Profiled with immunoSEQ multiplex PCR; TCRdb holds only in-frame clones, not every one. In the table there are under 400,000 clones, 75% to 90% of which are singletons. The sequenced sample was PBMCs. The receptors here all came from a woman between 18 and 29 years old in good health and CMV-seronegative.

The chain is built from TRBV27 and TRBJ2-7; perhaps TRBD1 as D (6 bases). The V and J ends lost 6 bases and 5 bases respectively, with 14 bases between them. This CDR3 comprises 13 residues. CDR1 and CDR2 from the germline V gene are MNHEY and SMNVEV (reference sequence). The CDR3 is CASSRTDRNEQYF. The CDR3 bases are TGTGCCAGCAGCCGTACCGACAGGAACGAGCAGTACTTC.

This chain connects TRBV27 to TRBJ2-1, with unresolved D. The V end was cut by 0 bases, the J end by 9 bases, with 9 bases between. The CDR3 is 13 amino acids. CDR1 and CDR2 from the germline V gene are MNHEY and SMNVEV (reference sequence). Written as DNA, the CDR3 is TGTGCCAGCAGTTTATCATCCATTTCTGAGCAGTTCTTC. Its protein is CASSLSSISEQFF.

The chain combines TRBV18 with TRBJ2-5; D is uncertain. V lost 3 bases, J lost 5 bases, and 7 bases lay in between. The CDR3 runs to 12 residues. Germline assignment: CDR1 KGHSH and CDR2 LQKENI. The CDR3 protein is CASSPLGETQYF. As DNA, the CDR3 is TGTGCCAGCTCACCCCTTGGCGAGACCCAGTACTTC.

The chain is built from TRBV9 and TRBJ2-1; 7 bases line up with TRBD1. The germline gives CDR1 SGDLS, CDR2 YYNGEE. The V and J ends lost 2 bases and 1 base, in that order; junction bases with no gene match: 6. The CDR3 runs to 16 residues. The CDR3 region has the DNA TGTGCCAGCAGCGTCTGGACAGGACCTTCCTACAATGAGCAGTTCTTC. It is translated as CASSVWTGPSYNEQFF.

V usage is TRBV4-1 and J usage is TRBJ1-1; D is unresolved. CDR1 is MGHRA, CDR2 YSYEKL, per germline. Between the trimmed V and J ends, which lost 3 bases and 1 base, there was a span of 12 bases. The CDR3 is made up of 15 amino acids. The CDR3 nucleotides are TGCGCCAGCAGCCAGTTCTACTCAGGGAACACTGAAGCTTTCTTT. This codes for CASSQFYSGNTEAFF.

The chain has TRBV6-5 and TRBJ2-2; 8 nucleotides agree with TRBD1. The V gene's germline CDR1 is MNHEY and CDR2 SVGAGI. The CDR3 consists of 15 residues. The V gene end was trimmed by 5 bases and the J gene end by 5 bases; junction bases not matched to a gene: 7. In nucleotides, the CDR3 is TGTGCCAGCAGTCGGGGGACAGGCGTAACCGGGGAGCTGTTTTTT. Translated, it gives CASSRGTGVTGELFF.

This clone was counted a few times. The chain employs TRBV19 and TRBJ2-7, with 7 nucleotides matching TRBD2. V was pared by 10 bases and J by 0 bases, with 9 bases of the junction left unmatched. This CDR3 contains 14 residues. In germline, CDR1 is LNHDA, CDR2 SQIVND (reference sequence). DNA of the CDR3: TGTGCCACCCGGCCAGCGGGGAGCTCCTACGAGCAGTACTTC. Translation gives CATRPAGSSYEQYF.

The chain couples TRBV5-8 to TRBJ2-3; no reliable D call. Germline CDR1 and CDR2: SGHTS and YDEGEE. This CDR3 spans 12 amino acids. Trimming removed 5 bases from V and 6 bases from J, with 10 bases in between. The CDR3 DNA sequence: TGTGCCAGCAGTCGCGCGGCGGATACGCAGTATTTT. Translation gives CASSRAADTQYF.

The gene calls are TRBV27 and TRBJ2-7; tentative D call: TRBD1 (5 bases). V lost 3 bases to trimming and J lost 2 bases, with 14 bases between them. The CDR3 extends over 15 amino acids. Germline CDR1 MNHEY, CDR2 SMNVEV (reference sequence). The CDR3 loop is CASSFIFQGAYEQYF. The DNA for the CDR3 is TGTGCCAGCAGTTTCATCTTCCAGGGCGCCTACGAGCAGTACTTC.

The chain has TRBV28 and TRBJ2-7, with 9 bases that match TRBD2. This CDR3 is 18 amino acids long. Germline CDR1 and CDR2: MDHEN and SYDVKM. Unmatched junction bases numbered 12, after V lost 1 base and J lost 2 bases. CDR3 sequence reads: CASSLYLVIAGDTYEQYF. CDR3 DNA: TGTGCCAGCAGTTTATACCTCGTTATAGCGGGGGACACCTACGAGCAGTACTTC.

The chain employs TRBV6-5 and TRBJ2-2; 9 bases agree with TRBD1. The CDR3 has 16 amino acids. Germline CDR1 and CDR2: MNHEY and SVGAGI. V dropped 2 bases and J dropped 5; count of bases not matched to a gene: 6. CDR3 in amino acids: CASSYASGTGTGELFF. The CDR3 DNA reads as TGTGCCAGCAGTTACGCTTCCGGGACAGGGACCGGGGAGCTGTTTTTT.

The chain uses TRBV7-7 and TRBJ2-7; no clear D gene. V dropped 11 bases and J dropped 3 bases, with 23 bases sitting between them. CDR3 length: 15 amino acids. Germline V gives CDR1 SSHAT, CDR2 FNYEAQ (reference sequence). CDR3 sequence (DNA): TGTGCCGGGTGTGCAATGGTTCACGCGGACTACGAGCAGTACTTC. It translates to CAGCAMVHADYEQYF.

This sequence joins TRBV28 and TRBJ1-2, with no clear D. This CDR3 is built from 14 residues. CDR1 is MDHEN, CDR2 SYDVKM, per germline. Trimming pared 5 bases from V and 0 bases from J, leaving 10 bases between. The CDR3 DNA sequence: TGTGCCAGCAGTCCCCCGAGAGCTAACTATGGCTACACCTTC. It is translated as CASSPPRANYGYTF.

The chain is built from TRBV5-4 and TRBJ1-1; D not certain. This CDR3 is built from 13 residues. Trimming shortened V by 2 bases and J by 2 bases, and 7 bases separated the two germline ends. The germline CDR1 and CDR2 sequences are SGHNT and YYREEE (reference sequence). The DNA of the CDR3 is TGTGCCAGCAGCTTCCATGGCAACACTGAAGCTTTCTTT. It is translated as CASSFHGNTEAFF.

This chain joins TRBV6-1 and TRBJ2-3; D not resolved. Germline assignment: CDR1 MNHNS and CDR2 SASEGT. V was cut by 3 bases and J by 0 bases, with 10 bases left in between. This CDR3 contains 15 residues. DNA for the CDR3: TGTGCCAGCAGTGACTTAGCATCTAGCACAGATACGCAGTATTTT. It yields the protein CASSDLASSTDTQYF.

The chain is built from TRBV28 and TRBJ2-6, with D perhaps matching TRBD1 (6 bases). The CDR3 loop spans 16 amino acids. Trimming shortened V by 5 bases and J by 0 bases, and 11 bases separated the two germline ends. The germline V gene encodes CDR1 MDHEN and CDR2 SYDVKM. As DNA, the CDR3 is TGTGCCAGCAGTGGACAGAGTTACTCTGGGGCCAACGTCCTGACTTTC. Translating gives CASSGQSYSGANVLTF.

This clone is a singleton in its sample. The rearrangement joins TRBV4-2 to TRBJ1-1; D is ambiguous. The CDR3 length is 14 residues. The V end was cut by 0 bases, the J end by 0 bases, with 5 bases between. In germline, CDR1 is LGHNA, CDR2 YNFKEQ. The chain's CDR3 is CASSQEELNTEAFF. CDR3 sequence (DNA): TGTGCCAGCAGCCAAGAGGAGCTGAACACTGAAGCTTTCTTT.

This sequence joins TRBV2 and TRBJ1-5; 7 positions agree with TRBD1. Unmatched junction bases numbered 9, after V lost 8 bases and J lost 2 bases. Germline values: CDR1 SNHLY, CDR2 FYNNEI. The CDR3 spans 15 residues. CDR3 sequence: CASQKEGTGNQPQHF. Written as DNA, the CDR3 is TGTGCCAGCCAAAAGGAGGGGACAGGCAATCAGCCCCAGCATTTT.

The rearrangement uses TRBV30 and TRBJ1-2, with a tentative D call TRBD1 (6 bases). CDR1 is GTSNPN and CDR2 is SVGIG in the germline V gene (reference sequence). This CDR3 has 11 residues. V dropped 4 bases and J dropped 7 bases, with 10 bases sitting between them. This chain's CDR3 is CAWMGGLGYTF. The CDR3 region has the DNA TGTGCCTGGATGGGGGGGCTTGGCTACACCTTC.

The rearrangement uses TRBV6-5 and TRBJ2-5; TRBD1 aligns across 10 bases. V was clipped by 5 bases and J by 5 bases; unmatched bases: 8. CDR1 MNHEY and CDR2 SVGAGI come from the germline V gene. The CDR3 has 15 amino acids. The CDR3: CASSPTGGRGETQYF. CDR3 in DNA: TGTGCCAGCAGTCCGACAGGGGGCCGCGGGGAGACCCAGTACTTC.